Following are 9 T cell receptor beta chains from one sample sequenced in a study of T cell changes during pregnancy in multiple sclerosis. Assay used: immunoSEQ multiplex PCR; TCRdb lists only in-frame clones, some missing. In the table there are around 100,000 clones, about 90% of which are singletons. Specimen: peripheral blood, collected after pregnancy. All receptors come from a female donor with multiple sclerosis, enrolled in a pregnancy study.

The rearrangement uses TRBV5-1 and TRBJ2-2; 11 nucleotides line up with TRBD2. V shed 4 bases, J shed 1 base, and the junction held 3 bases outside the gene matches. Germline CDR1 and CDR2: SGHRS and YFSETQ. This CDR3 is 16 amino acids long. The CDR3 protein is CASSAGLAGNTGELFF. CDR3 sequence (DNA): TGCGCCAGCAGCGCCGGACTAGCGGGGAACACCGGGGAGCTGTTTTTT.

The chain combines TRBV4-3 with TRBJ2-1, with D possibly TRBD1 on 6 matching bases. Germline CDR1 reads LGHNA; CDR2 reads YSLEER. Trimming took 1 base from V and 5 from J, leaving 12 bases between them. The CDR3 length is 15 residues. CDR3 loop: CASSQAGELNNEQFF. The CDR3 nucleotides are TGCGCCAGCAGCCAAGCAGGGGAGCTAAACAATGAGCAGTTCTTC.

The chain recombines TRBV7-9 with TRBJ1-1, with a weak D call TRBD1 (6 bases). Germline V gene lookup returns CDR1 SEHNR and CDR2 FQNEAQ (reference sequence). V lost 2 bases and J lost 4, with 8 bases in between. The CDR3 sequence is 13 residues long. This chain's CDR3 is CASSLLGGTEAFF. CDR3 nucleotide sequence: TGTGCCAGCAGCTTATTAGGGGGCACTGAAGCTTTCTTT.

This rearrangement joins TRBV9 to TRBJ1-4; TRBD1 might be the D (5 bases). V lost 4 bases and J lost 7, with 17 bases in between. The germline CDR1 and CDR2 sequences are SGDLS and YYNGEE. This CDR3 comprises 15 residues. The CDR3 sequence: CASSMRGGAGEKLFF. CDR3 bases: TGTGCCAGCAGCATGAGGGGAGGGGCAGGTGAAAAACTGTTTTTT.

The rearrangement joins TRBV18 to TRBJ2-4; weak D call: TRBD1 (6 bases). V lost 2 bases, J lost 0 bases, and 14 bases lay in between. In germline, CDR1 is KGHSH, CDR2 LQKENI. The CDR3 runs to 17 residues. The chain's CDR3 is CASSPTGQTLAKNIQYF. The CDR3 DNA sequence: TGTGCCAGCTCACCAACTGGACAGACACTAGCCAAAAACATTCAGTACTTC.

The chain links TRBV5-1 to TRBJ2-3; 12 positions match TRBD1. Germline CDR1 reads SGHRS; CDR2 reads YFSETQ. The V segment lost 4 bases and the J segment 6 bases; nucleotides outside the gene matches: 6. This CDR3 has 15 residues. The CDR3 is CASSIGDRGRDTQYF. The CDR3 DNA sequence: TGCGCCAGCAGCATTGGGGACAGGGGGCGGGATACGCAGTATTTT.

V usage is TRBV4-1 and J usage is TRBJ1-1, with TRBD1 as a possible D gene (6 bases). The CDR3 runs 12 residues. V was clipped by 6 bases and J by 1 base, with 6 bases between them. The germline CDR1 and CDR2 sequences are MGHRA and YSYEKL. The CDR3 protein is CASRQGNTEAFF. In nucleotides, the CDR3 is TGCGCCAGCAGACAGGGGAACACTGAAGCTTTCTTT.

This chain joins TRBV28 and TRBJ1-1; D remains unclear. There are 15 residues in the CDR3. The V and J ends lost 3 bases and 1 base respectively, with 12 bases between them. Germline V gene lookup returns CDR1 MDHEN and CDR2 SYDVKM. CDR3 nucleotide sequence: TGTGCCAGCAGTTTTTTCTCGGACTGGAACACTGAAGCTTTCTTT. The encoded protein is CASSFFSDWNTEAFF. Drawing the rest from reference TRBV28 and TRBJ1-1, the complete variable domain is DVKVTQSSRYLVKRTGEKVFLECVQDMDHENMFWYRQDPGLGLRLIYFSYDVKMKEKGDIPEGYSVSREKKERFSLILESASTNQTSMYLCASSFFSDWNTEAFFGQGTRLTVV.

The chain has TRBV29-1 and TRBJ1-2, with 11 bases aligning to TRBD1. With V trimmed by 6 bases and J by 0 bases, 6 bases remained unmatched. This CDR3 region has 15 residues. Germline lookup yields CDR1 SQVTM and CDR2 ANQGSEA. Here the CDR3 DNA reads TGCAGCGTACGGGACAGGGGGATAACTAACTATGGCTACACCTTC. The encoded protein is CSVRDRGITNYGYTF.